Sequencing of this T cell receptor beta chain was carried out in a study of identical twins. Donors uniformly comprised healthy Caucasians. Trimming at V came to 2 bases and at J to 7 bases, leaving 8 bases not matched to a gene. This CDR3 is 15 amino acids long. CDR1 and CDR2 (germline): SGDLS, YYNGEE. Study-level findings and limits: The presence of invariant MAIT and iNKT cells could partly confound analyses of zero-insertion sequences. Conclusions were based on cross-sectional statistical analysis, without following the same donors.

This clonotype was seen only a few times. The antigen is not known. TCRdb re-derived calls from the 5' RACE reads in MiXCR, one entry per CDR3 protein. The data show some 760,000 distinct CDR3 sequences, about 20% seen once. The same sample was also used in a study of T cells expressing NK-cell markers.

This rearrangement joins TRBV9 to TRBJ2-7, with 11 bases aligning to TRBD2. This receptor was taken from a young woman in good health. Sequences were obtained from PBMCs. The CDR3 here is CASSVLAGGPGEQYF. In DNA, the CDR3 is TGTGCCAGCAGCGTCTTAGCGGGAGGGCCGGGAGAGCAGTACTTC.